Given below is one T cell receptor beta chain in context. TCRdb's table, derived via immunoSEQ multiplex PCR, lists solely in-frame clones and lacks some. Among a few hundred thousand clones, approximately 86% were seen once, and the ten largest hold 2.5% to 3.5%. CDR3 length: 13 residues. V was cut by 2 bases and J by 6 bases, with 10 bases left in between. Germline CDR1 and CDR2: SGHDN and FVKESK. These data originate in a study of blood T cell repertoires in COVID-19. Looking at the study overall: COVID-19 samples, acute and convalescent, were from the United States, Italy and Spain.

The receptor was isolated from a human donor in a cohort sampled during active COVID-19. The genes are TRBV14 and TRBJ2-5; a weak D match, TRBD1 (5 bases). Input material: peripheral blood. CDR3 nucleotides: TGTGCCAGCAGCCAACAGGGTCTGCAGACCCAGTACTTC. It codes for CASSQQGLQTQYF.